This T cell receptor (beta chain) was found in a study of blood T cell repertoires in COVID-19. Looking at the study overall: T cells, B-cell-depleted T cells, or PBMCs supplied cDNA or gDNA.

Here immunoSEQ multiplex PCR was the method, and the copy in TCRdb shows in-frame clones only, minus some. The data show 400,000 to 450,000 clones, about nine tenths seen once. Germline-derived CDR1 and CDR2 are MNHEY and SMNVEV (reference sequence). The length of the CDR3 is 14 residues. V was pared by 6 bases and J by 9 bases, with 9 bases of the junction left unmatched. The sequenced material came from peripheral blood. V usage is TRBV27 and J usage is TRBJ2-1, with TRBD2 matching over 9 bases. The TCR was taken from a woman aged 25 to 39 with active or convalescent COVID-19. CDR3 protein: CASSRGASGTEQFF. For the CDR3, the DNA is TGTGCCAGCAGCCGGGGGGCTAGCGGGACTGAGCAGTTCTTC.